Listed below are T cell receptor beta chains from one sample, sequenced in a study of response to subunit inactivated influenza vaccine. TCRdb re-called the RT-PCR reads through MiXCR, storing one row per CDR3 protein. The sample lists a few hundred thousand distinct CDR3 sequences, less than 15% occurring once. Sequenced material: PBMCs from blood, taken 11 to 12 days after vaccination. The receptors shown here come from a man aged 45-65 years who received an inactivated influenza vaccine. Each CDR3 is given without its conserved first and last residue.

j_call	cdr3_length	v_call	cdr3_aa
TRBJ2-7	13	TRBV18	ASSPTIVRTYEQY
TRBJ1-5	12	TRBV28	ASSLVERNQPQH
TRBJ1-2	13	TRBV9	ASSVEDTSNYGYT
TRBJ2-3	14	TRBV10-3	AISESNLAGADTQY
TRBJ2-2	13	TRBV12-3/TRBV12-4	ASSPPTGVAGELF
TRBJ2-2	13	TRBV20-1	SASGRDRAAGELF
TRBJ2-7	13	TRBV28	ASKRQGASFYEQY
TRBJ1-1	15	TRBV12-3/TRBV12-4	ASSLSRKRQGNTEAF
TRBJ2-7	13	TRBV27	ASSFRIGEGAEQY
TRBJ2-3	11	TRBV7-2	ASSPQSGGAQY
TRBJ2-1	13	TRBV19	ASSIQQVTYNEQF
TRBJ2-5	11	TRBV15	ATSLGRGETQY
TRBJ1-6	12	TRBV6-5	ASSSVESRSPLH
TRBJ2-5	12	TRBV6-2/TRBV6-3	ASSLVRSGETQY
TRBJ1-5	11	TRBV12-3/TRBV12-4	ASSLGENQPQH
TRBJ2-7	13	TRBV6-2/TRBV6-3	ASSYVDRVVDEQY
TRBJ1-2	12	TRBV5-1	ASSLGGTHYGYT
TRBJ2-1	13	TRBV10-2	ASIQDRSSYNEQF
TRBJ1-1	11	TRBV7-9	ASSFSPGTEAF
TRBJ2-1	12	TRBV6-5	ASSYPFTVGEQF
TRBJ1-6	15	TRBV28	ASSLPGQGALNSPLH
TRBJ1-4	15	TRBV12-3/TRBV12-4	ASSPGGAGQTNEKLF
TRBJ1-1	12	TRBV2	ASTEGVGYTEAF